This paragraph covers one TCR beta chain sequence. Clones were read by immunoSEQ multiplex PCR, and TCRdb kept only the in-frame ones, dropping some. The sample has some 70,000 clones, approximately 91% seen once. Germline lookup yields CDR1 WSHSY and CDR2 SAAADI. CDR3 size: 14 residues. With 6 bases removed from V and 2 bases from J, the gap between germline ends came to 14 bases. This record comes from a study of stem cell transplantation in POMP-related autoinflammatory disease. The source of this sequence is a human patient with POMP-related autoinflammation and immune dysregulation (PRAID). Some T cells may be provided by the graft donor. Material: CD4+ T cells from PBMCs, obtained after stem cell transplantation. This chain joins TRBV10-2 and TRBJ2-7; maybe TRBD2 (5 bases). The CDR3: CASREAQPPYEQYV. CDR3 in DNA: TGCGCCAGCAGGGAGGCACAGCCACCCTACGAGCAGTACGTC.